This T cell receptor beta chain comes out of a study of blood T cell repertoires in COVID-19. Study-wide context: T cells, B-cell-depleted T cells, or PBMCs supplied cDNA or gDNA.

Trimming left V 3 bases short and J 2 bases short, with 10 bases between. Germline V gene sequence: CDR1 KGHSH, CDR2 LQKENI. CDR3 length: 14 amino acids. The protocol was immunoSEQ multiplex PCR, while the TCRdb copy is restricted to in-frame clones and leaves out a portion. In the table there are approximately 30,000 clones, around 84% of which are singletons. The TCR sequence derives from a human donor with acute or convalescent COVID-19. The donor label of this sample is uncertain. Sequencing was carried out using peripheral blood. The chain links TRBV18 to TRBJ2-5; no clear D gene. The CDR3 coding sequence is TGTGCCAGCTCACCCTCGCCTAGTCAAGAGACCCAGTACTTC. This encodes CASSPSPSQETQYF.